Presented here are 19 T cell receptor beta chains from one specimen sequenced in a study of T-cell reconstitution after alpha-beta-depleted transplantation in children. Unique molecular identifiers tagged the TCRbeta library. In TCRdb, the PCR reads were re-called with MiXCR into one record per CDR3 protein. The table has about 610,000 distinct CDR3 sequences, approximately 10% seen once. The specimen comprised PBMCs from the stem cell graft donor, sampled from the stem cell graft. The receptors derive from a human donor who donated a stem cell graft to a child with acute myeloid leukemia.

J is TRBJ2-1 and V is TRBV5-1, with TRBD1 as a possible D gene (6 bases). Germline lookup yields CDR1 SGHRS and CDR2 YFSETQ. CDR3 length equals 15 residues. Trimming cost V 3 bases and J 0 bases, with 10 bases left between them. CDR3 in amino acids: CASSSTTGSYNEQFF. The DNA of the CDR3 is TGCGCCAGCAGCTCTACGACAGGCTCCTACAATGAGCAGTTCTTC.

CDR3 coding DNA: TGTGCCAGCAGCGCCTTTTTAGGGGCGTCCCCCTACGAGCAGTACTTC. As protein: CASSAFLGASPYEQYF. The V call is TRBV11-2, the J call TRBJ2-7; tentatively, D is TRBD1 (5 bases). The V end lost 5 bases, the J end lost 2 bases, and 19 bases lay between the germline ends. The CDR3 loop spans 16 amino acids. Germline assignment: CDR1 SGHAT and CDR2 FQNNGV. Looking up the rest from reference TRBV11-2 and TRBJ2-7 gives the full variable domain: EAGVAQSPRYKIIEKRQSVAFWCNPISGHATLYWYQQILGQGPKLLIQFQNNGVVDDSQLPKDRFSAERLKGVDSTLKIQPAKLEDSAVYLCASSAFLGASPYEQYFGPGTRLTVT.

The sample holds a few counts of this clonotype. V and J are TRBV12-3 or TRBV12-4 and TRBJ1-1, with D tentatively TRBD1 (5 bases). This CDR3 is 14 amino acids long. V shed 5 bases and J shed 1 base, with 11 bases lying between them. The DNA for the CDR3 is TGTGCCAGCAGTGAGGGGCGATGGAACACTGAAGCTTTCTTT. Translating it yields CASSEGRWNTEAFF.

The table lists this clonotype with many counts. The J gene is TRBJ2-1, the V gene TRBV12-3 or TRBV12-4, with D uncertain. The CDR3 totals 16 residues. V was shortened by 7 bases and J by 2 bases, with 18 bases between the two germline ends. CDR3 DNA: TGTGCCAGCACCCCGCCCGGTCTGGCAACCTACAATGAGCAGTTCTTC. This encodes CASTPPGLATYNEQFF.

This clonotype occurred a few times. In DNA form, the CDR3 reads TGTGCCAGCTCAAGGACTAGCGGGATGAACACAGATACGCAGTATTTT. Its translation is CASSRTSGMNTDTQYF. The chain has TRBV18 and TRBJ2-3; TRBD2 aligns across 12 bases. CDR1 is KGHSH and CDR2 is LQKENI in the germline V gene. CDR3 size: 16 residues. The J segment lost 2 bases and the V segment lost 5 bases, leaving 5 bases of the junction unmatched.

The chain uses TRBV6-2 or TRBV6-3 and TRBJ1-2; 8 bases match TRBD1. V lost 9 bases and J lost 8; bases outside the gene matches: 8. This CDR3 contains 12 residues. Germline CDR1 and CDR2: MNHEY and SVGEGT. DNA for the CDR3: TGTGCCAGTCTGGACAGGGCCAAGGGCTACACCTTC. It is translated as CASLDRAKGYTF.

The V gene is TRBV6-5, the J gene TRBJ2-6, with no clear D. The V and J ends lost 2 bases and 0 bases respectively, with 5 bases between them. The CDR3 consists of 15 residues. Germline loops: CDR1 MNHEY, CDR2 SVGAGI. The CDR3 sequence is CASSYVISGANVLTF. CDR3 DNA: TGTGCCAGCAGTTACGTGATCTCTGGGGCCAACGTCCTGACTTTC.

Notes on this clonotype: The junction departs from germline at one end; a sequencing error may be responsible. The chain recombines TRBV7-2 with TRBJ1-2; D not certain. Per the germline V gene, CDR1 is SGHTA and CDR2 is FQGNSA. The CDR3 sequence is 11 residues long. The CDR3 loop reads CASSLDYRAVF. The CDR3 bases are TGTGCCAGCAGCTTAGACTACCGGGCCGTCTTC. The full variable domain, rest sourced from reference TRBV7-2 and TRBJ1-2, is GAGVSQSPSNKVTEKGKDVELRCDPISGHTALYWYRQSLGQGLEFLIYFQGNSAPDKSGLPSDRFSAERTGGSVSTLTIQRTQQEDSAVYLCASSLDYRAVFGSGTRLTVV.

This clonotype has a handful of counts. The chain recombines TRBV7-6 with TRBJ2-3; no definite D call. Germline values: CDR1 SGHVS, CDR2 FNYEAQ. The CDR3 loop spans 16 amino acids. The ends were cut back, 1 base at V and 1 base at J, with 12 bases in the middle. CDR3 sequence: CASSLGAGPRTDTQYF. In nucleotides, the CDR3 is TGTGCCAGCAGCTTAGGTGCCGGGCCGCGCACAGATACGCAGTATTTT.

This clonotype occurred many times. The chain is built from TRBV10-3 and TRBJ1-6; D perhaps matches TRBD1 (5 bases). V gave up 6 bases and J gave up 4 bases, with 13 bases separating them. The CDR3 runs 15 residues. Germline CDR1 reads ENHRY; CDR2 reads SYGVKD. The CDR3 sequence: CAISPEGRYNSPLHF. DNA for the CDR3: TGTGCCATCAGCCCTGAGGGACGTTATAATTCACCCCTCCACTTT.

This clonotype was seen a handful of times. The chain joins TRBV5-1 to TRBJ2-3; TRBD1 aligns across 7 bases. CDR1 is SGHRS and CDR2 is YFSETQ in the germline V gene. This CDR3 has 13 amino acids. The J segment lost 5 bases and the V segment lost 4 bases, leaving 4 bases of the junction unmatched. CDR3 sequence: CASSVTGIDTQYF. As DNA, the CDR3 is TGCGCCAGCAGCGTGACAGGGATAGATACGCAGTATTTT.

This clonotype was found a few times. The CDR3 nucleotides read TGCAGCGGACCGGGACAGGGACCCCACGAGCAGTACTTC. Protein sequence: CSGPGQGPHEQYF. This sequence joins TRBV29-1 and TRBJ2-7, with 9 bases fitting TRBD1. Losses at the gene ends were 7 bases for V and 5 bases for J; bases not matched to a gene: 9. CDR1 SQVTM and CDR2 ANQGSEA come from the germline V gene. CDR3 length: 13 amino acids.

This clonotype was seen at least ten times. The rearrangement joins TRBV7-9 to TRBJ2-3; 9 positions match TRBD2. The V and J ends lost 6 bases and 0 bases, in that order; junction bases with no gene match: 4. CDR1 and CDR2 from the germline V gene are SEHNR and FQNEAQ (reference sequence). This CDR3 is built from 15 residues. The CDR3 nucleotides are TGTGCCAGCAGGTCTAGCGGGATAAGCACAGATACGCAGTATTTT. Translation gives CASRSSGISTDTQYF.

This clonotype was recorded a few times. The CDR3 protein is CASSLAGVNGELFF. CDR3 DNA sequence: TGTGCCAGCAGCCTAGCGGGAGTTAACGGGGAGCTGTTTTTT. The rearrangement uses TRBV11-2 and TRBJ2-2; 10 bases line up with TRBD2. The junction had 4 bases not matched to a gene; V was cut back by 5 bases and J by 7 bases. The CDR3 length is 14 residues. From germline, CDR1 is SGHAT and CDR2 FQNNGV.

This clonotype was observed many times. This chain connects TRBV6-6 to TRBJ1-1; no clear D gene. The CDR3 runs 13 residues. V was shortened by 4 bases and J by 13 bases, with 19 bases between the two germline ends. Per germline, CDR1 MNHNY and CDR2 SVGAGI (reference sequence). The CDR3 DNA follows: TGTGCCAGCAGTTCCATCGAGGGTGCCCACCGTTTCTTT. Protein product: CASSSIEGAHRFF.

This clonotype was found a few times. The CDR3 spells CASSQGGRLTDTQYF. CDR3 nucleotides: TGTGCCAGCAGCCAAGGTGGCAGACTCACAGATACGCAGTATTTT. V is TRBV3-1 and J is TRBJ2-3; D unclear. Between the trimmed V and J ends, which lost 1 base and 2 bases, there was a span of 10 bases. Per germline, CDR1 LGHDT and CDR2 YNNKEL (reference sequence). The CDR3 covers 15 residues.

This clonotype occurred a few times. V is TRBV11-2 and J is TRBJ2-3; TRBD1 or TRBD2 may be the D gene (7 bases each). Trimming took 5 bases from V and 2 from J, leaving 17 bases between them. The CDR3 runs to 16 residues. Germline assignment: CDR1 SGHAT and CDR2 FQNNGV. The CDR3 nucleotides are TGTGCCAGCAGCCCATCAGGGGGAGGGCCCACAGATACGCAGTATTTT. Its translation is CASSPSGGGPTDTQYF.

CDR3 sequence reads: CASSLLMGQQETQYF. For the CDR3, the DNA is TGTGCCAGCAGCTTATTAATGGGACAGCAAGAGACCCAGTACTTC. V usage is TRBV7-8 and J usage is TRBJ2-5; 7 bases line up with TRBD1. The junction had 5 bases not matched to a gene; V was cut back by 2 bases and J by 2 bases. There are 15 residues in the CDR3. Germline-derived CDR1 and CDR2 are SGHVS and FQNEAQ. Full variable domain (remainder filled in from reference TRBV7-8 and TRBJ2-5): GAGVSQSPRYKVAKRGQDVALRCDPISGHVSLFWYQQALGQGPEFLTYFQNEAQLDKSGLPSDRFFAERPEGSVSTLKIQRTQQEDSAVYLCASSLLMGQQETQYFGPGTRLLVL.

The chain couples TRBV29-1 to TRBJ1-1; D uncertain. The CDR3 covers 12 residues. Per the germline V gene, CDR1 is SQVTM and CDR2 is ANQGSEA. V gave up 5 bases and J gave up 8 bases, with 15 bases separating them. CDR3 DNA: TGCAGCGTTTCTTCCCGGGTCCCCGAAGCTTTCTTT. It yields the protein CSVSSRVPEAFF. The full variable domain, its missing parts supplied by reference TRBV29-1 and TRBJ1-1, is SAVISQKPSRDICQRGTSLTIQCQVDSQVTMMFWYRQQPGQSLTLIATANQGSEATYESGFVIDKFPISRPNLTFSTLTVSNMSPEDSSIYLCSVSSRVPEAFFGQGTRLTVV.